The clone carrying this T cell receptor beta chain was seen at least ten times. Exclusion followed for patients with uncontrolled infection, other autoimmune disease, pregnancy or lactation. In making diagnoses, clinical symptoms, serum thyroxine and TRAb, thyroid ultrasound and orbital computed tomography were all used. Fresh peripheral blood, 7.5 to 10 ml of it, supplied the PBMCs. This entry is derived from a study of T cells in Graves' hyperthyroidism and ophthalmopathy. This CDR3 spans 13 amino acids. With 0 bases removed from V and 4 bases from J, the gap between germline ends came to 6 bases. Looked up from germline, CDR1 is LNHDA and CDR2 is SQIVND (reference sequence). RNA transcripts provided the source from which TCR beta CDR3 regions were amplified. TCR CDR3 underwent first-round RT-PCR with the HTBI primer set. Using its own MiXCR run on the multiplex PCR reads, TCRdb lists one record per CDR3 protein. This table holds roughly 350,000 distinct CDR3 sequences, around 15% found once.

Sequencing was carried out using blood. This receptor was obtained from a woman in her forties with Graves' ophthalmopathy. The chain links TRBV19 to TRBJ1-2, with D hard to call. The CDR3 sequence: CASSIETIYGYTF. The CDR3 coding sequence is TGTGCCAGTAGTATAGAGACAATCTATGGCTACACCTTC.